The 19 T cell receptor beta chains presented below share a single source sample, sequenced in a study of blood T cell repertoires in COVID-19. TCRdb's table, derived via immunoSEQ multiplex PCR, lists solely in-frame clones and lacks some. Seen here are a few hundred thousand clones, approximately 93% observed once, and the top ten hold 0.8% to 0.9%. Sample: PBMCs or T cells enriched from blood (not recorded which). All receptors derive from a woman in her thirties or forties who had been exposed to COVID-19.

The CDR3: CASSPFSAGELFF. CDR3 in DNA: TGTGCCAGCAGCCCCTTTAGCGCCGGGGAGCTGTTTTTT. The V and J genes are TRBV7-3 and TRBJ2-2; a weak D match, TRBD2 (5 bases). The V end was cut by 5 bases, the J end by 6 bases, with 10 bases between. This CDR3 is 13 amino acids long. Per germline, CDR1 SGHTA and CDR2 FQGTGA.

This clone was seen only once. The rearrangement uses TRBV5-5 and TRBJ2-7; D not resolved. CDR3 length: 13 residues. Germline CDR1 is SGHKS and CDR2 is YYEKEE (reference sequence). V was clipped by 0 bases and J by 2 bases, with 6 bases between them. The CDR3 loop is CASSLGVPYEQYF. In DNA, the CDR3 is TGTGCCAGCAGCTTGGGCGTACCCTACGAGCAGTACTTC.

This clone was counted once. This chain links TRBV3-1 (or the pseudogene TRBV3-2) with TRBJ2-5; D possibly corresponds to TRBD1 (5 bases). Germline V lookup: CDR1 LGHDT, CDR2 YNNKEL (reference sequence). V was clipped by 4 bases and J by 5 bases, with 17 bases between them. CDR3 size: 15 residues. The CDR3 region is CASSLPQGVEETQYF. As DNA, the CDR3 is TGTGCCAGCAGCCTCCCGCAAGGGGTGGAGGAGACCCAGTACTTC.

This chain's CDR3 is CASRLSEDYGYTF. CDR3 DNA sequence: TGTGCCAGTAGGCTCTCAGAAGACTATGGCTACACCTTC. The chain has TRBV19 and TRBJ1-2; no firm D call. The CDR3 has 13 residues. V shed 6 bases and J shed 3 bases, with 11 bases lying between them. CDR1 is LNHDA and CDR2 is SQIVND in the germline V gene (reference sequence). Full variable domain (missing parts from reference TRBV19 and TRBJ1-2): DGGITQSPKYLFRKEGQNVTLSCEQNLNHDAMYWYRQDPGQGLRLIYYSQIVNDFQKGDIAEGYSVSREKKESFPLTVTSAQKNPTAFYLCASRLSEDYGYTFGSGTRLTVV.

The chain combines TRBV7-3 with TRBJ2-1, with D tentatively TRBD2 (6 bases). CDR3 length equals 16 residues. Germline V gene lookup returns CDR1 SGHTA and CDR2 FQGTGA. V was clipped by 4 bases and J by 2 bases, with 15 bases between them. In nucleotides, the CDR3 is TGTGCCAGCAGCTCCGGAGGGCGGATAACCTACAATGAGCAGTTCTTC. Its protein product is CASSSGGRITYNEQFF. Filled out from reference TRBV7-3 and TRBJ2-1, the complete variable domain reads GAGVSQTPSNKVTEKGKYVELRCDPISGHTALYWYRQSLGQGPEFLIYFQGTGAADDSGLPNDRFFAVRPEGSVSTLKIQRTERGDSAVYLCASSSGGRITYNEQFFGPGTRLTVL.

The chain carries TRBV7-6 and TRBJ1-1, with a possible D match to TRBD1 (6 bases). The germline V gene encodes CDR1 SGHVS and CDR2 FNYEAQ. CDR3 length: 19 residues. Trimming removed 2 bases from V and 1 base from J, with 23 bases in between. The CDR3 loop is CASSLLSAVLGQPNTEAFF. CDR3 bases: TGTGCCAGCAGCTTATTGTCAGCAGTCCTCGGACAGCCGAACACTGAAGCTTTCTTT.

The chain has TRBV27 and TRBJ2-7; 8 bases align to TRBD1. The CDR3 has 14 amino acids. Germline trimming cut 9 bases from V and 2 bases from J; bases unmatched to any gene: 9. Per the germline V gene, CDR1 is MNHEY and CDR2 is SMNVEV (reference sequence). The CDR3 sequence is CASRPGQVPYEQYF. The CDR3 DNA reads TGTGCCAGTAGGCCGGGACAGGTACCCTACGAGCAGTACTTC.

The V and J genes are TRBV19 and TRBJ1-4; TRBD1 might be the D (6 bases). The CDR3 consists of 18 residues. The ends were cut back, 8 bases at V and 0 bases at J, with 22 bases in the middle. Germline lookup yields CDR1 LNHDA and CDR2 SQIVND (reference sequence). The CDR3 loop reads CASRPGVVLGATNEKLFF. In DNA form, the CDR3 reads TGTGCCAGTCGCCCAGGGGTCGTCTTGGGCGCAACTAATGAAAAACTGTTTTTT.

The CDR3 DNA reads TGCAGTGCTAGTACCCCCCCAGGGGAGCAGTACTTC. Translating it yields CSASTPPGEQYF. V is TRBV20-1 and J is TRBJ2-7, with D possibly matching TRBD1 (5 bases). Germline assignment: CDR1 DFQATT and CDR2 SNEGSKA (reference sequence). The CDR3 has 12 amino acids. V lost 3 bases and J 7 bases, leaving 13 bases between the germline ends.

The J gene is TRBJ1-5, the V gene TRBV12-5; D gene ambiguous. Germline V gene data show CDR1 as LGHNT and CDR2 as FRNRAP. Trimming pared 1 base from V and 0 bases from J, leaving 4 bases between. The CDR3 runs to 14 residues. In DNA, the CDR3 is TGTGCTAGTGGTTTGGAATATAGCAATCAGCCCCAGCATTTT. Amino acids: CASGLEYSNQPQHF.

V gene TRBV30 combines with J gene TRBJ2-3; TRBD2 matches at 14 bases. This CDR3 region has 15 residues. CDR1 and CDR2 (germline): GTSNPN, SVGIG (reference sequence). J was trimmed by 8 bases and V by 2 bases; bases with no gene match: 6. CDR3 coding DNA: TGTGCCTGGAGTCAGACTAGCGGGGGGGCCGGTACGCAGTATTTT. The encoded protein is CAWSQTSGGAGTQYF.

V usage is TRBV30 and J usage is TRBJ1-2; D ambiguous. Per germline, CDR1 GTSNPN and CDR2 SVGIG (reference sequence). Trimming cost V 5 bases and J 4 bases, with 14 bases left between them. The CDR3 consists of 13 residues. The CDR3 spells CAWAGTWSYGYTF. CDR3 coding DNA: TGTGCCTGGGCGGGCACCTGGAGCTATGGCTACACCTTC.

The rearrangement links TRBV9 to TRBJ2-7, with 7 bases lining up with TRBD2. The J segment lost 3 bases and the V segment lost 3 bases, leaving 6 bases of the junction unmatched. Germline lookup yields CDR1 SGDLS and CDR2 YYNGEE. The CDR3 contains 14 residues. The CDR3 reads CASSAGGINYEQYF. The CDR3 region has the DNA TGTGCCAGCAGCGCCGGGGGGATTAACTACGAGCAGTACTTC.

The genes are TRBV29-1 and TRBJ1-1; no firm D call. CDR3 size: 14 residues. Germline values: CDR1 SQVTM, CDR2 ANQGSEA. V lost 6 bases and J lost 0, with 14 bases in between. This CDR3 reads CSVLPRVMNTEAFF. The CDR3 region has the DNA TGCAGCGTCCTACCCCGGGTAATGAACACTGAAGCTTTCTTT.

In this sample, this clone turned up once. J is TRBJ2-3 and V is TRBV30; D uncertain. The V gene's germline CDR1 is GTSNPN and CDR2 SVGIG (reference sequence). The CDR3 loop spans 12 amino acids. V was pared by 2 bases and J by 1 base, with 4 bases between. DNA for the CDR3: TGTGCCTGGAGTAGCGGCACAGATACGCAGTATTTT. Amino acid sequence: CAWSSGTDTQYF. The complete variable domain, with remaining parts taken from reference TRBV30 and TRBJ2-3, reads SQTIHQWPATLVQPVGSPLSLECTVEGTSNPNLYWYRQAAGRGLQLLFYSVGIGQISSEVPQNLSASRPQDRQFILSSKKLLLSDSGFYLCAWSSGTDTQYFGPGTRLTVL.

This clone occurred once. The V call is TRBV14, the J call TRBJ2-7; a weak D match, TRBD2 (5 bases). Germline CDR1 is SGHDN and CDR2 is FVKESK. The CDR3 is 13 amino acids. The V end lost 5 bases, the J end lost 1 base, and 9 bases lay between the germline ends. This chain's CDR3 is CASSITSSYEQYF. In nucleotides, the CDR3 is TGTGCCAGCAGCATAACTAGTTCCTACGAGCAGTACTTC. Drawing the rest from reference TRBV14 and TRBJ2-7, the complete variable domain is EAGVTQFPSHSVIEKGQTVTLRCDPISGHDNLYWYRRVMGKEIKFLLHFVKESKQDESGMPNNRFLAERTGGTYSTLKVQPAELEDSGVYFCASSITSSYEQYFGPGTRLTVT.

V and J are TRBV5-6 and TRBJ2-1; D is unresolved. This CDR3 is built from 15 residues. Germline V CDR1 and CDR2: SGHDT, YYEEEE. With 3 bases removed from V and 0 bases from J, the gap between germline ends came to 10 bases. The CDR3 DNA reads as TGTGCCAGCAGCTCGGTTTTGCGCTCCTACAATGAGCAGTTCTTC. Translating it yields CASSSVLRSYNEQFF.

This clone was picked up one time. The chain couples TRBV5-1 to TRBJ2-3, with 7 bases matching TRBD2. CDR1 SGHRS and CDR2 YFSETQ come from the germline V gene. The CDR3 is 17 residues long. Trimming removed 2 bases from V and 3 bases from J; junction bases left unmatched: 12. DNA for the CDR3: TGCGCCAGCAGCTTAGGGCTAGCGGATAGGGGAACAGATACGCAGTATTTT. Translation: CASSLGLADRGTDTQYF.

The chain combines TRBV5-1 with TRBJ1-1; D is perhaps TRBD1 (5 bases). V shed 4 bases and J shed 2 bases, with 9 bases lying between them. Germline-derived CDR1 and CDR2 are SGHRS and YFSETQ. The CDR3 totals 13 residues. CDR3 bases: TGCGCCAGCAGCGTAGGGGTAAACACTGAAGCTTTCTTT. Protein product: CASSVGVNTEAFF.